These 31 T cell receptor beta chains were all obtained from the same sample, sequenced in a study of blood T cell repertoires in COVID-19. Using immunoSEQ multiplex PCR, the repertoire was profiled, and TCRdb retains in-frame clones only, with some absent. The sample has just over 90,000 clones; around four fifths are singletons. Sequenced sample: peripheral blood. The receptors come from a human donor in a cohort sampled during active COVID-19.

This chain joins TRBV9 and TRBJ1-5; no firm D call. The CDR3 has 13 amino acids. The V gene lost 1 base and the J gene lost 4 bases, with 6 bases spanning the gap. The V gene's germline CDR1 is SGDLS and CDR2 YYNGEE. The CDR3 loop is CASSVTLNQPQHF. DNA of the CDR3: TGTGCCAGCAGCGTAACTCTGAATCAGCCCCAGCATTTT.

CDR3 DNA sequence: TGTGCCAGCAGTTATCGCCGGGGAAGAGCTAGCACAGATACGCAGTATTTT. Its translation is CASSYRRGRASTDTQYF. The rearrangement uses TRBV2 and TRBJ2-3; TRBD2 is a possible D gene (5 bases). CDR1 and CDR2 from the germline V gene are SNHLY and FYNNEI. V was clipped by 5 bases and J by 0 bases, with 18 bases between them. The CDR3 contains 17 residues.

This clone has a single count. The V gene is TRBV5-1, the J gene TRBJ2-2; TRBD2 might be the D (6 bases). Germline-derived CDR1 and CDR2 are SGHRS and YFSETQ. The CDR3 extends over 15 amino acids. V shed 4 bases and J shed 4 bases, with 14 bases lying between them. The CDR3 nucleotides are TGCGCCAGCAGCCCTGGACTACCTGGCACCGGGGAGCTGTTTTTT. Translation gives CASSPGLPGTGELFF.

The chain joins TRBV19 to TRBJ2-2; weak D call: TRBD2 (5 bases). Trimming cost V 8 bases and J 5 bases, with 15 bases left between them. This CDR3 region has 14 residues. Germline CDR1 is LNHDA and CDR2 is SQIVND (reference sequence). This chain's CDR3 is CASDTGVGTGELFF. Here the CDR3 DNA reads TGTGCCAGTGACACCGGGGTAGGAACCGGGGAGCTGTTTTTT.

The chain couples TRBV4-1 to TRBJ1-3, with no clear D. CDR1 and CDR2 from the germline V gene are MGHRA and YSYEKL. The CDR3 is made up of 14 amino acids. Trimming stripped 4 bases from V and 5 bases from J, with 12 bases between. CDR3 amino acids: CASSPSTERNTIYF. In DNA, the CDR3 is TGCGCCAGCAGCCCCAGCACAGAGAGAAACACCATATATTTT.

This clone was seen a handful of times. V gene TRBV2 combines with J gene TRBJ2-7; D is perhaps TRBD2 (5 bases). This CDR3 is 12 amino acids long. Germline V lookup: CDR1 SNHLY, CDR2 FYNNEI. Trimming took 6 bases from V and 5 from J, leaving 11 bases between them. The CDR3 DNA sequence: TGTGCCAGCAGAGAGGGAAGGGACGAGCAGTACTTC. This translates into CASREGRDEQYF.

The CDR3 DNA reads TGTGCCAGCAGTTACTCGGTGGGGGGTAGCACTGAAGCTTTCTTT. Its translation is CASSYSVGGSTEAFF. The V gene is TRBV6-6, the J gene TRBJ1-1; D possibly corresponds to TRBD1 (5 bases). Trimming removed 0 bases at V and 4 bases at J, with 12 bases between. CDR3 size: 15 residues. CDR1 and CDR2 from the germline V gene are MNHNY and SVGAGI (reference sequence).

The chain links TRBV7-8 to TRBJ2-1, with 9 bases lining up with TRBD2. J lost 6 bases, V lost 2 bases, and 8 bases had no gene match. Germline values: CDR1 SGHVS, CDR2 FQNEAQ. The CDR3 runs 16 residues. CDR3 coding DNA: TGTGCCAGCAGCTTAATGACTAGCGGAGGGGGCAATGAGCAGTTCTTC. It translates to CASSLMTSGGGNEQFF.

This chain joins TRBV18 and TRBJ1-2, with 10 nucleotides matching TRBD1. This CDR3 has 14 amino acids. Trimming cost V 2 bases and J 6 bases; bases outside gene matches: 3. Germline V gene lookup returns CDR1 KGHSH and CDR2 LQKENI. This CDR3 is CASSPDRGPHGYTF. DNA for the CDR3: TGTGCCAGCTCACCAGACAGGGGGCCCCATGGCTACACCTTC.

V usage is TRBV3-1 (or the pseudogene TRBV3-2) and J usage is TRBJ2-1; weak D call: TRBD1 (7 bases). The CDR3 consists of 14 residues. Germline-derived CDR1 and CDR2 are LGHDT and YNNKEL (reference sequence). Trimming took 4 bases from V and 4 from J, leaving 11 bases between them. This chain's CDR3 is CASSRRDRYNEQFF. The CDR3 nucleotides read TGTGCCAGCAGCCGGCGGGACAGATACAATGAGCAGTTCTTC.

This chain uses TRBV28 with TRBJ1-2, with 7 bases matching TRBD1. With 6 bases clipped from V and 3 bases from J, the junction kept 10 bases outside the gene matches. Germline CDR1 reads MDHEN; CDR2 reads SYDVKM. The CDR3 consists of 15 residues. CDR3 sequence reads: CASRMGSRGDYGYTF. The CDR3 DNA reads TGTGCCAGCAGAATGGGGTCCAGGGGGGACTATGGCTACACCTTC.

The V and J genes are TRBV27 and TRBJ2-2, with TRBD2 as a possible D gene (5 bases). V was trimmed by 0 bases and J by 1 base, leaving 12 bases between them. Looked up from germline, CDR1 is MNHEY and CDR2 is SMNVEV (reference sequence). The CDR3 spans 17 residues. The CDR3 bases are TGTGCCAGCAGTTTATCGAGTGCGGGTTTGAACACCGGGGAGCTGTTTTTT. As protein: CASSLSSAGLNTGELFF.

The chain employs TRBV27 and TRBJ1-2; 7 nucleotides match TRBD1. CDR1 is MNHEY and CDR2 is SMNVEV in the germline V gene (reference sequence). J lost 4 bases, V lost 7 bases, and 12 bases had no gene match. This CDR3 has 15 amino acids. CDR3 nucleotides: TGTGCCAGCATGGTACGTAAGGGGGCCGGCTATGGCTACACCTTC. Protein product: CASMVRKGAGYGYTF.

The rearrangement links TRBV6-5 to TRBJ2-7; 7 positions agree with TRBD1. CDR1 is MNHEY and CDR2 is SVGAGI in the germline V gene. The ends lost 6 bases at V and 5 bases at J; junction bases unmatched: 13. CDR3 length equals 15 residues. The CDR3 sequence is CASRPGRQGMNEQYF. CDR3 in DNA: TGTGCCAGCAGGCCTGGAAGACAGGGAATGAACGAGCAGTACTTC.

This clone was observed a few times. The chain carries TRBV30 and TRBJ1-5, with 7 positions matching TRBD1. Trimming cost V 5 bases and J 7 bases; bases outside gene matches: 8. Looked up from germline, CDR1 is GTSNPN and CDR2 is SVGIG (reference sequence). The CDR3 runs 13 residues. The CDR3 loop is CAWANRGGQPQHF. The DNA for the CDR3 is TGTGCCTGGGCTAACAGGGGTGGGCAGCCCCAGCATTTT.

Points on this clone: Other nucleotide sequences from this sample produce the same CDR3. This sequence joins TRBV11-2 and TRBJ2-7, with D uncertain. Germline CDR1 reads SGHAT; CDR2 reads FQNNGV. This CDR3 has 11 residues. Trimming took 6 bases from V and 4 from J, leaving 7 bases between them. This CDR3 is CASSFTYEQYF. The DNA of the CDR3 is TGTGCCAGCAGTTTCACTTACGAGCAGTACTTC.

V usage is TRBV19 and J usage is TRBJ2-3; the D gene is possibly TRBD1 (5 bases). Germline CDR1 and CDR2: LNHDA and SQIVND (reference sequence). The CDR3 has 15 residues. Trimming took 1 base from V and 2 from J, leaving 10 bases between them. The CDR3 nucleotides are TGTGCCAGTAGTATAGGCGCAGGGTACACAGATACGCAGTATTTT. This gives the protein CASSIGAGYTDTQYF.

The chain combines TRBV29-1 with TRBJ1-2; D possibly corresponds to TRBD1 (5 bases). CDR1 and CDR2 (germline): SQVTM, ANQGSEA. The length of the CDR3 is 13 residues. V lost 0 bases to trimming and J lost 8 bases, with 13 bases between them. CDR3 residues: CSVEETRGRGYTF. The CDR3 DNA reads as TGCAGCGTTGAAGAAACGCGGGGGAGAGGCTACACCTTC.

V usage is TRBV28 and J usage is TRBJ1-2; 7 bases match TRBD1. Losses at the gene ends were 5 bases for V and 4 bases for J; bases not matched to a gene: 10. Germline loops: CDR1 MDHEN, CDR2 SYDVKM. The CDR3 covers 15 residues. CDR3 protein: CASSTPGQIFYGYTF. CDR3 coding DNA: TGTGCCAGCAGTACACCGGGACAGATCTTCTATGGCTACACCTTC.

This sequence joins TRBV15 and TRBJ2-3, with D perhaps TRBD2 (6 bases). Germline assignment: CDR1 LNHNV and CDR2 YYDKDF (reference sequence). V lost 0 bases and J 4 bases, leaving 8 bases between the germline ends. The CDR3 loop spans 14 amino acids. The CDR3 sequence is CATSREVAADTQYF. CDR3 bases: TGTGCCACCAGCAGAGAGGTAGCGGCAGATACGCAGTATTTT.

V usage is TRBV9 and J usage is TRBJ2-7; 13 bases match TRBD2. This CDR3 is 16 amino acids long. CDR1 is SGDLS, CDR2 YYNGEE, per germline. The V segment lost 4 bases and the J segment 8 bases; nucleotides outside the gene matches: 12. The CDR3 loop reads CASSRTTGTSGTQQYF. DNA for the CDR3: TGTGCCAGCAGCCGAACAACCGGGACTAGCGGGACCCAGCAGTACTTC.

The CDR3 loop is CASSPLAGRSDEQFF. The CDR3 region has the DNA TGTGCCAGCAGTCCGCTAGCGGGGCGTAGCGATGAGCAGTTCTTC. The J gene is TRBJ2-1, the V gene TRBV27; 9 positions agree with TRBD2. Per the germline V gene, CDR1 is MNHEY and CDR2 is SMNVEV (reference sequence). J gave up 8 bases and V 5 bases, and 10 bases lay outside the gene matches. The CDR3 length is 15 residues.

This clone occurred a few times. The chain recombines TRBV28 with TRBJ1-5, with D possibly TRBD1 on 5 matching bases. The germline V and J ends were trimmed by 6 bases and 3 bases, with 15 bases remaining between them. The V gene's germline CDR1 is MDHEN and CDR2 SYDVKM. This CDR3 spans 15 amino acids. CDR3: CASRGPPGNNQPQHF. CDR3 nucleotides: TGTGCCAGCAGGGGGCCGCCAGGGAACAATCAGCCCCAGCATTTT.

V gene TRBV11-2 combines with J gene TRBJ2-1, with D possibly being TRBD2 (5 bases). Germline CDR1 reads SGHAT; CDR2 reads FQNNGV. V was clipped by 5 bases and J by 1 base, with 15 bases between them. The CDR3 covers 16 residues. CDR3 sequence reads: CASSPGSSGSYNEQFF. The CDR3 DNA follows: TGTGCCAGCAGCCCCGGGTCCTCGGGGTCCTACAATGAGCAGTTCTTC.

The table lists this clone with a few counts. The chain employs TRBV11-2 and TRBJ2-4; 8 bases match TRBD1. V shed 0 bases, J shed 0 bases, and the junction held 7 bases outside the gene matches. The CDR3 contains 18 residues. Germline V gene sequence: CDR1 SGHAT, CDR2 FQNNGV. The CDR3 is CASSLELTGGLAKNIQYF. The CDR3 DNA follows: TGTGCCAGCAGCTTAGAGCTAACAGGGGGGCTAGCCAAAAACATTCAGTACTTC.

The chain couples TRBV12-3 or TRBV12-4 to TRBJ2-1; TRBD1 is a possible D gene (5 bases). CDR3 length equals 13 residues. V lost 5 bases and J lost 10, with 15 bases in between. The CDR3 DNA reads TGTGCCAGCAGTCCAGGGTCACTAAGAGAGCAGTTCTTC. Translation: CASSPGSLREQFF.

The chain uses TRBV28 and TRBJ1-2; D remains unclear. Germline lookup yields CDR1 MDHEN and CDR2 SYDVKM. The CDR3 spans 11 residues. V shed 1 base and J shed 7 bases, with 4 bases lying between them. CDR3 sequence (DNA): TGTGCCAGCAGTTTATTTAGTGGCTACACCTTC. Its translation: CASSLFSGYTF.

The rearrangement uses TRBV19 and TRBJ1-1, with a possible D match to TRBD1 (6 bases). Trimming shortened V by 6 bases and J by 6 bases, and 11 bases separated the two germline ends. Germline values: CDR1 LNHDA, CDR2 SQIVND (reference sequence). This CDR3 has 12 residues. The CDR3 here is CASRQGGPEAFF. The DNA for the CDR3 is TGTGCCAGTAGACAGGGCGGCCCTGAAGCTTTCTTT.

The J gene is TRBJ1-5, the V gene TRBV6-1; a weak D match, TRBD1 (5 bases). The CDR3 length is 16 residues. Deletions cut 3 bases from V and 0 bases from J, with 12 bases between. Per the germline V gene, CDR1 is MNHNS and CDR2 is SASEGT. The CDR3 loop is CASSEAATASNQPQHF. CDR3 sequence (DNA): TGTGCCAGCAGTGAGGCTGCGACAGCTAGCAATCAGCCCCAGCATTTT.

The rearrangement links TRBV3-1 (or the pseudogene TRBV3-2) to TRBJ1-5; D might be TRBD1 (5 bases). Germline V gene data show CDR1 as LGHDT and CDR2 as YNNKEL (reference sequence). CDR3 length: 14 residues. With 4 bases removed from V and 7 bases from J, the gap between germline ends came to 14 bases. The DNA for the CDR3 is TGTGCCAGCAGCCGGGCAGGGCAGAGCCAGCCCCAGCATTTT. Amino acid sequence: CASSRAGQSQPQHF.

Here the CDR3 DNA reads TGTGCCAGCACCGACAGGGTTACTAATGAAAAACTGTTTTTT. It encodes CASTDRVTNEKLFF. The V call is TRBV2, the J call TRBJ1-4, with 7 bases aligning to TRBD1. Germline-derived CDR1 and CDR2 are SNHLY and FYNNEI. V was pared by 7 bases and J by 2 bases, with 4 bases of the junction left unmatched. This CDR3 is built from 14 residues.